One T cell receptor beta chain is described in this entry. The entry originates in a study of blood T cell repertoires in COVID-19. Looking at the study overall: The United States, Italy and Spain provided the acute and convalescent COVID-19 samples. PBMCs, B-cell-depleted T cells, or T cells were the source of the cDNA or gDNA that made up the material.

Original analysis: The authors estimated nucleated cell counts from reference gene primer amplification. Measured with immunoSEQ multiplex PCR; TCRdb has only the in-frame clones, and not every one. V, J and clone size derive from that table, while D and trimming were established from the DNA sequence. The sample lists more than 110,000 clones, about 70% occurring once. CDR3 size: 14 residues. Deletions cut 2 bases from V and 1 base from J, with 5 bases between. CDR1 and CDR2 from the germline V gene are SGHVS and FQNEAQ. The specimen sequenced was peripheral blood. The chain has TRBV7-8 and TRBJ2-2; D not certain. This TCR was recovered from a man older than 75 with acute or convalescent COVID-19. The CDR3 DNA reads TGTGCCAGCAGCTTATTCGGGAACACCGGGGAGCTGTTTTTT. Translating it yields CASSLFGNTGELFF.